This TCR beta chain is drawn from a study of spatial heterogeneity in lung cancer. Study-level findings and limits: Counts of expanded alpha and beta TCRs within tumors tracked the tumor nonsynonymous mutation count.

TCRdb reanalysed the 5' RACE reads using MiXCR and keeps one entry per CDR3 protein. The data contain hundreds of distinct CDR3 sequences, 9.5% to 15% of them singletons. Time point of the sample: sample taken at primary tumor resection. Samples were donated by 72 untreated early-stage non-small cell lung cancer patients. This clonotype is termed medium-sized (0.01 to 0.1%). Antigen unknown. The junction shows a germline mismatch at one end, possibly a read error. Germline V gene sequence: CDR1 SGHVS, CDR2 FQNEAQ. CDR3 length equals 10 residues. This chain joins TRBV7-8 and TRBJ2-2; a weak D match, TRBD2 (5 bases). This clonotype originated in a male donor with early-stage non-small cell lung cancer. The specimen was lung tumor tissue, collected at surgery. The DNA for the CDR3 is TGTGCCAGCAGCCGAACCGGGGAGCTGTTT. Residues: CASSRTGELF.